A single sample gave rise to the 14 T cell receptor beta chains below, sequenced in a study of TIL therapy for anti-PD-1-resistant metastatic lung cancer. The immunoSEQ assay was v3. Clones were sequenced by immunoSEQ multiplex PCR, and TCRdb holds only the in-frame ones, with some missing. The repertoire holds roughly 57,000 clones, about 81% seen once, with about 2.7% in the top ten. Time point specified: pre-treatment sample, taken before nivolumab and TIL therapy. The sequencing here drew on blood, taken at baseline. Every receptor here comes from a person aged 25-80 years with non-small cell lung cancer.

This rearrangement joins TRBV5-1 to TRBJ2-1, with D perhaps matching TRBD2 (6 bases). Trimming cost V 5 bases and J 7 bases, with 16 bases left between them. Per the germline V gene, CDR1 is SGHRS and CDR2 is YFSETQ. This CDR3 is 14 amino acids long. The CDR3 protein is CASREPLGGNEQFF. The CDR3 coding sequence is TGCGCCAGCAGGGAACCGTTGGGGGGAAATGAGCAGTTCTTC. The complete variable domain, with remaining parts taken from reference TRBV5-1 and TRBJ2-1, reads KAGVTQTPRYLIKTRGQQVTLSCSPISGHRSVSWYQQTPGQGLQFLFEYFSETQRNKGNFPGRFSGRQFSNSRSEMNVSTLELGDSALYLCASREPLGGNEQFFGPGTRLTVL.

This clone was counted between two and nine times. This chain uses TRBV15 with TRBJ1-2; TRBD1 is a possible D gene (6 bases). Germline CDR1 is LNHNV and CDR2 is YYDKDF (reference sequence). The CDR3 runs 15 residues. With 0 bases removed from V and 5 bases from J, the gap between germline ends came to 13 bases. The CDR3: CATSRDRPGAYGYTF. In DNA form, the CDR3 reads TGTGCCACCAGCAGAGATCGGCCGGGGGCATATGGCTACACCTTC.

The rearrangement uses TRBV18 and TRBJ1-3; D uncertain. Germline lookup yields CDR1 KGHSH and CDR2 LQKENI. The CDR3 is made up of 17 amino acids. The V gene lost 2 bases and the J gene lost 0 bases, with 14 bases spanning the gap. DNA of the CDR3: TGTGCCAGCTCACCAGCTTACTCCTTCACCTCTGGAAACACCATATATTTT. It codes for CASSPAYSFTSGNTIYF.

This chain joins TRBV28 and TRBJ2-7, with D perhaps matching TRBD1 (5 bases). This CDR3 comprises 12 residues. V lost 3 bases and J 7 bases, leaving 10 bases between the germline ends. CDR1 and CDR2 from the germline V gene are MDHEN and SYDVKM. This CDR3 reads CASSFQGGEQYF. The DNA of the CDR3 is TGTGCCAGCAGTTTTCAGGGTGGGGAGCAGTACTTC.

The chain couples TRBV20-1 to TRBJ2-1; TRBD2 matches 10 bases. V lost 3 bases, J lost 5 bases, and 7 bases stayed unmatched. This CDR3 region has 15 residues. Germline V gene data show CDR1 as DFQATT and CDR2 as SNEGSKA (reference sequence). Here the CDR3 reads CSASIAGGLHNEQFF. In nucleotides, the CDR3 is TGCAGTGCTAGTATAGCGGGAGGCCTTCACAATGAGCAGTTCTTC.

The J gene is TRBJ1-6, the V gene TRBV10-3; unclear D gene. The ends were cut back, 2 bases at V and 7 bases at J, with 6 bases in the middle. Germline V lookup: CDR1 ENHRY, CDR2 SYGVKD. The CDR3 is 13 amino acids. The CDR3 loop is CAISELWNSPLHF. CDR3 nucleotide sequence: TGTGCCATCAGTGAGCTGTGGAATTCACCCCTCCACTTT.

This rearrangement joins TRBV6-4 to TRBJ2-1, with TRBD2 matching over 8 bases. J was trimmed by 2 bases and V by 0 bases; bases with no gene match: 3. The germline V gene encodes CDR1 MRHNA and CDR2 SNTAGT. This CDR3 has 16 amino acids. Written as DNA, the CDR3 is TGTGCCAGCAGTGACTCAGGCGGGGGGACCTACAATGAGCAGTTCTTC. This encodes CASSDSGGGTYNEQFF.

The rearrangement links TRBV28 to TRBJ1-5, with D perhaps TRBD1 (5 bases). Germline-derived CDR1 and CDR2 are MDHEN and SYDVKM. The CDR3 consists of 15 residues. The V and J ends lost 6 bases and 2 bases respectively, with 14 bases between them. CDR3 sequence reads: CASRTQGGGNQPQHF. In DNA, the CDR3 is TGTGCCAGCAGGACTCAGGGAGGGGGCAATCAGCCCCAGCATTTT.

The V call is TRBV11-3, the J call TRBJ2-2; 7 nucleotides align to TRBD1. CDR1 and CDR2 from the germline V gene are SGHNT and YENEEA. The length of the CDR3 is 17 residues. V lost 1 base, J lost 0 bases, and 5 bases stayed unmatched. CDR3 sequence (DNA): TGTGCCAGCAGCTTAGCCCTGACAGGGACGAACACCGGGGAGCTGTTTTTT. Its protein product is CASSLALTGTNTGELFF.

In this sample, this clone turned up a few times. This chain uses TRBV5-4 with TRBJ1-1; TRBD1 aligns across 8 bases. The CDR3 contains 15 residues. V shed 4 bases, J shed 5 bases, and the junction held 10 bases outside the gene matches. Germline CDR1 reads SGHNT; CDR2 reads YYREEE (reference sequence). The CDR3 reads CASSLGTGLMTEAFF. In DNA form, the CDR3 reads TGTGCCAGCAGCCTAGGGACAGGTTTGATGACTGAAGCTTTCTTT.

The chain links TRBV4-1 to TRBJ2-3, with D tentatively TRBD1 or TRBD2 (6 bases each). Germline V lookup: CDR1 MGHRA, CDR2 YSYEKL. The CDR3 sequence is 13 residues long. V shed 8 bases and J shed 1 base, with 10 bases lying between them. The CDR3 coding sequence is TGCGCCAGCGGGGGGCCTCGCACAGATACGCAGTATTTT. Translating gives CASGGPRTDTQYF.

V is TRBV5-1 and J is TRBJ2-2; TRBD2 matches 14 bases. CDR3 size: 18 residues. Germline V gives CDR1 SGHRS, CDR2 YFSETQ. V lost 4 bases and J lost 4; bases outside the gene matches: 9. CDR3 coding DNA: TGCGCCAGCAGCGTCGGGACTAGCGGGGGCCGAGGCACCGGGGAGCTGTTTTTT. Its protein product is CASSVGTSGGRGTGELFF.

J is TRBJ1-5 and V is TRBV7-6; 8 positions match TRBD1. The CDR3 extends over 15 amino acids. The junction had 6 bases not matched to a gene; V was cut back by 1 base and J by 7 bases. Looked up from germline, CDR1 is SGHVS and CDR2 is FNYEAQ. CDR3 DNA: TGTGCCAGCAGCTTAGTCCCAGGGGGCTCGCAGCCCCAGCATTTT. Residues: CASSLVPGGSQPQHF.

This sequence joins TRBV6-6 and TRBJ2-5; D not certain. The CDR3 consists of 11 residues. Per the germline V gene, CDR1 is MNHNY and CDR2 is SVGAGI (reference sequence). The germline V and J ends were trimmed by 10 bases and 2 bases, with 8 bases remaining between them. CDR3 residues: CATGRQETQYF. CDR3 nucleotide sequence: TGTGCCACAGGTAGACAAGAGACCCAGTACTTC.